These 29 T cell receptor beta chains came from one sample sequenced in a study of T cells in women clearing cervical HPV infection. Sequenced by immunoSEQ multiplex PCR; TCRdb stores in-frame clones only, minus some. The sample has around 33,000 clones. Material for sequencing was blood buffy coat. The origin of the receptors is a woman between 18 and 70 years old with a cervical HPV16 infection that either progressed to CIN3+ or cleared (not recorded which).

For this clone: The observed sequence ends 3 residues before the CDR3 terminus, with the missing tail filled in from the germline J gene. The rearrangement uses TRBV5-1 and TRBJ2-1; D may be TRBD1 (6 bases). Germline CDR1 reads SGHRS; CDR2 reads YFSETQ. V was pared by 0 bases and J by 8 bases, with 12 bases between. The CDR3 runs 14 residues. The CDR3 loop reads CASSLGGQWDEQFF. The CDR3 bases that were read are TGCGCCAGCAGCTTGGGGGGGCAATGGGATGAG.

To note about this clone: The observed sequence ends 3 residues before the CDR3 terminus, with the missing tail filled in from the germline J gene. The chain carries TRBV5-1 and TRBJ2-5; TRBD2 matches 11 bases. Germline values: CDR1 SGHRS, CDR2 YFSETQ. The CDR3 is 14 amino acids. Trimming at V came to 2 bases and at J to 5 bases, leaving 2 bases not matched to a gene. The CDR3 sequence: CASSLLAGEETQYF. The sequenced part of the CDR3 DNA is TGCGCCAGCAGCTTACTAGCGGGAGAGGAGACC.

Comment on this clone: The CDR3 is cut off 3 residues early in the read; its end comes from the germline J gene. This chain joins TRBV5-5 and TRBJ1-6, with D hard to call. Trimming took off 6 bases at V and 8 bases at J, with 18 bases between the two ends. The CDR3 consists of 15 residues. The germline CDR1 and CDR2 sequences are SGHKS and YYEKEE (reference sequence). The DNA read from the CDR3 is TGTGCCAGCACACGTGGTCGAACTCTAGATTCACCC. Its protein is CASTRGRTLDSP. In full, the CDR3 is CASTRGRTLDSPLHF. Full variable domain (missing parts from reference TRBV5-5 and TRBJ1-6): DAGVTQSPTHLIKTRGQQVTLRCSPISGHKSVSWYQQVLGQGPQFIFQYYEKEERGRGNFPDRFSARQFPNYSSELNVNALLLGDSALYLCASTRGRTLDSPLHFGNGTRLTVT.

As for this clone: The sequence runs out 3 residues before the end of the CDR3; the remainder is reconstructed from the germline J gene. The rearrangement joins TRBV20-1 to TRBJ1-4, with D tentatively TRBD1 (6 bases). The CDR3 runs to 12 residues. Germline assignment: CDR1 DFQATT and CDR2 SNEGSKA (reference sequence). The sequenced CDR3 bases are TGCAGTGCCTCCGGGACAACCGTTTCA. Protein product: CSASGTTVS. The whole CDR3 reads CSASGTTVSLFF.

On this clone: The CDR3 end falls 3 residues outside the read, so it is completed with the germline J gene. This sequence joins TRBV30 and TRBJ2-1, with 8 positions matching TRBD2. The CDR3 has 15 residues. Germline V CDR1 and CDR2: GTSNPN, SVGIG (reference sequence). V was clipped by 2 bases and J by 0 bases; unmatched bases: 3. Here the CDR3 reads CAWSIAGSSYNEQFF. The sequenced part of the CDR3 DNA is TGTGCCTGGAGTATAGCGGGAAGCTCCTACAATGAG.

Comments on this clone: The read is 3 residues too short to cover the CDR3 end, so that end is filled in from the germline J gene. The J gene is TRBJ1-2, the V gene TRBV19; D is unclear. CDR3 length: 16 residues. CDR1 and CDR2 (germline): LNHDA, SQIVND (reference sequence). CDR3 protein: CASSTRIAESTDTYTF. The covered CDR3 bases are TGTGCCAGTAGTACACGAATAGCGGAGAGCACAGATACC. Variable domain in full (rest from reference TRBV19 and TRBJ1-2): DGGITQSPKYLFRKEGQNVTLSCEQNLNHDAMYWYRQDPGQGLRLIYYSQIVNDFQKGDIAEGYSVSREKKESFPLTVTSAQKNPTAFYLCASSTRIAESTDTYTFGSGTRLTVV.

Note on this clone: Read data end 3 residues before the CDR3 end; the end is taken from the germline J gene. The V call is TRBV6-1, the J call TRBJ2-3; no clear D gene. Trimming took off 4 bases at V and 4 bases at J, with 12 bases between the two ends. Germline V gene lookup returns CDR1 MNHNS and CDR2 SASEGT. The CDR3 contains 14 residues. CDR3 sequence reads: CASSVMTNPDTQYF. The sequenced part of the CDR3 DNA is TGTGCCAGCAGTGTAATGACAAATCCAGATACG.

To note about this clone: The read gets to within 3 residues of the CDR3 end, and the germline J gene fills in the rest. This chain joins TRBV18 and TRBJ2-2; TRBD1 agrees at 7 bases. Germline V gene data show CDR1 as KGHSH and CDR2 as LQKENI. The CDR3 extends over 16 amino acids. The CDR3 reads CASSPQGAATNEKLFF. Partial CDR3 DNA: TGTGCCAGCTCACCACAGGGGGCGGCAACTAATGAAAAG. Full variable domain (rest looked up from reference TRBV18 and TRBJ2-2): NAGVMQNPRHLVRRRGQEARLRCSPMKGHSHVYWYRQLPEEGLKFMVYLQKENIIDESGMPKERFSAEFPKEGPSILRIQQVVRGDSAAYFCASSPQGAATNEKLFFGEGSRLTVL.

Concerning this clone: The CDR3 end lies 3 residues beyond the end of the read and is filled in from the germline J gene. This rearrangement joins TRBV2 to TRBJ2-2, with D tentatively TRBD2 (5 bases). The germline CDR1 and CDR2 sequences are SNHLY and FYNNEI. Between the trimmed V and J ends, which lost 5 bases and 1 base, there was a span of 8 bases. This CDR3 has 14 amino acids. The CDR3 sequence is CASSPGLNTGELFF. CDR3 bases read: TGTGCCAGCAGTCCCGGACTGAACACCGGGGAG.

As to this clone: The read falls 3 residues short of the CDR3 end, and the missing part is taken from the germline J gene. The rearrangement joins TRBV30 to TRBJ2-7; D may be TRBD1 (6 bases). Trimming took off 5 bases at V and 5 bases at J, with 13 bases between the two ends. CDR3 size: 12 residues. CDR1 GTSNPN and CDR2 SVGIG come from the germline V gene (reference sequence). CDR3 region: CAWGAGAHEQYF. CDR3 DNA (partial): TGTGCCTGGGGGGCAGGGGCCCACGAG. Full variable domain (outside the CDR3, taken from reference TRBV30 and TRBJ2-7): SQTIHQWPATLVQPVGSPLSLECTVEGTSNPNLYWYRQAAGRGLQLLFYSVGIGQISSEVPQNLSASRPQDRQFILSSKKLLLSDSGFYLCAWGAGAHEQYFGPGTRLTVT.

With respect to this clone: The read ends 3 residues early relative to the CDR3; the germline J gene fills the gap. The chain has TRBV7-2 and TRBJ2-3; D may be TRBD2 (5 bases). CDR1 and CDR2 from the germline V gene are SGHTA and FQGNSA. CDR3 length: 14 amino acids. The DNA read from the CDR3 is TGTGCCAGCAGCTTAGCCGGGGTTTCGGGCCCG. It translates to CASSLAGVSGP. The entire CDR3 is CASSLAGVSGPQYF.

Regarding this clone: The read ends 3 residues early relative to the CDR3; the germline J gene fills the gap. The chain links TRBV4-2 to TRBJ2-1; 8 nucleotides agree with TRBD2. The CDR3 consists of 21 residues. V lost 4 bases, J lost 4 bases, and 24 bases stayed unmatched. In germline, CDR1 is LGHNA, CDR2 YNFKEQ. Incomplete CDR3 DNA: TGTGCCAGCAGCCGTGCTGGTCCGGGAGGGCTAGCGGACCGGATTTACAATGAG. As protein: CASSRAGPGGLADRIYNE. The whole CDR3 protein reads CASSRAGPGGLADRIYNEQFF.

About this clone itself: The CDR3 end falls 3 residues outside the read, so it is completed with the germline J gene. The chain uses TRBV19 and TRBJ1-6; D might be TRBD1 (5 bases). The CDR3 covers 14 residues. The V gene's germline CDR1 is LNHDA and CDR2 SQIVND (reference sequence). The ends were cut back, 7 bases at V and 6 bases at J, with 13 bases in the middle. The part of the CDR3 DNA that was read is TGTGCCAGTAACCAATCCGGGGGTAATTCACCC. Amino acids: CASNQSGGNSP. The CDR3, in full, reads CASNQSGGNSPLHF.

As for this clone: A read error may produce the germline difference seen at one junction end. The read terminates 3 residues ahead of where the CDR3 ends, so the germline J gene completes it. The same CDR3 also results from other DNA sequences found in this sample. The chain employs TRBV6-1 and TRBJ1-3; perhaps TRBD1 as D (6 bases). The CDR3 totals 16 residues. Germline-derived CDR1 and CDR2 are MNHNS and SASEGT. The CDR3 protein is CASSARTASHGNTIYF. The sequenced CDR3 bases are TGTGCCAGCAGTGCTAGGACAGCATCTCATGGAAACACT.

Note on this clone: Sequencing ends 3 residues short of the CDR3 end; the germline J gene provides the rest. This chain links TRBV19 with TRBJ1-2; a weak D match, TRBD1 (5 bases). CDR1 and CDR2 (germline): LNHDA, SQIVND (reference sequence). This CDR3 spans 15 amino acids. The CDR3 spells CASRPGLAGFNDYTF. Incomplete CDR3 DNA: TGTGCCAGTAGGCCGGGACTAGCGGGGTTCAATGAC.

In the case of this clone: The read ends 3 residues early relative to the CDR3; the germline J gene fills the gap. The chain uses TRBV30 and TRBJ2-4; TRBD1 matches 9 bases. Germline CDR1 and CDR2: GTSNPN and SVGIG (reference sequence). The CDR3 totals 11 residues. CDR3 protein: CAWVGDRAQYF. The CDR3 bases that were read are TGTGCCTGGGTGGGGGACAGGGCT.

A note on this clone: The read stops 3 residues short of the end of the CDR3; the missing end is completed from the germline J gene. V and J are TRBV6-2 or TRBV6-3 and TRBJ1-2, with no clear D. The CDR3 contains 14 residues. Germline-derived CDR1 and CDR2 are MNHEY and SVGEGT. The CDR3 DNA, read in part, is TGTGCCAGCAGTTACTCGAGGCAGGCCCACGAC. Protein sequence: CASSYSRQAHD. The whole CDR3 reads CASSYSRQAHDYTF.

The CDR3 reads CASSPSSRGRNTIYF. The sequenced CDR3 bases are TGTGCCAGCAGCCCCTCCAGCAGGGGGAGGAACACC. The rearrangement joins TRBV9 to TRBJ1-3, with 7 bases matching TRBD1. The observed sequence ends 3 residues before the CDR3 terminus, with the missing tail filled in from the germline J gene. J gave up 7 bases and V 4 bases, and 11 bases lay outside the gene matches. The CDR3 consists of 15 residues. Looked up from germline, CDR1 is SGDLS and CDR2 is YYNGEE.

Of note for this clone: The observed sequence ends 3 residues before the CDR3 terminus, with the missing tail filled in from the germline J gene. The rearrangement uses TRBV29-1 and TRBJ2-3, with D maybe TRBD1 (6 bases). The CDR3 is made up of 15 amino acids. Trimming took 5 bases from V and 2 from J, leaving 17 bases between them. CDR1 and CDR2 (germline): SQVTM, ANQGSEA. CDR3 bases read: TGCAGCGTTACCGTTGGGGGCCAGTACACAGATACG. It specifies CSVTVGGQYTDT. The whole CDR3 reads CSVTVGGQYTDTQYF.

To note about this clone: The read terminates 3 residues before the CDR3 end, so the remaining end is supplied by the germline J gene. The V gene is TRBV7-2, the J gene TRBJ2-3; 7 nucleotides align to TRBD1. The CDR3 runs 11 residues. The germline CDR1 and CDR2 sequences are SGHTA and FQGNSA. CDR3 DNA, as far as it was read: TGTGCCAGCAGCATGACAGGGCCG. Translating it yields CASSMTGP. The full CDR3 protein is CASSMTGPQYF.

As to this clone: The DNA ends 3 residues before the CDR3 does, and the rest of the CDR3 is filled in from the germline J gene. This chain joins TRBV5-5 and TRBJ1-1; D remains unclear. Germline CDR1 SGHKS, CDR2 YYEKEE (reference sequence). CDR3 length: 13 residues. Trimming removed 4 bases from V and 5 bases from J, with 12 bases in between. Here the CDR3 reads CASSHGVRTEAFF. The covered CDR3 bases are TGTGCCAGCAGCCACGGGGTAAGGACTGAA.

Concerning this clone itself: The CDR3 end is not reached by the read, which stops 3 residues before it; the germline J gene fills it in. The chain employs TRBV23-1 and TRBJ2-7, with D perhaps matching TRBD1 (5 bases). TRBV23-1 is marked as an open reading frame, function uncertain. V gave up 0 bases and J gave up 3 bases, with 24 bases separating them. The CDR3 contains 19 residues. The CDR3: CASSQSGRVPVHDFYEQYF. The CDR3 DNA, read in part, is TGCGCCAGCAGTCAATCTGGCAGGGTGCCCGTACACGATTTCTACGAG.

On this clone itself: The CDR3 end falls 3 residues outside the read, so it is completed with the germline J gene. The rearrangement joins TRBV6-2 or TRBV6-3 to TRBJ1-2, with TRBD1 as a possible D gene (6 bases). This CDR3 spans 11 amino acids. The germline CDR1 and CDR2 sequences are MNHEY and SVGEGT. The CDR3 reads CAIRGDNDYTF. CDR3 DNA, as far as it was read: TGTGCCATACGGGGGGACAATGAC.

As regards this clone: Sequencing ends 3 residues short of the CDR3 end; the germline J gene provides the rest. The chain is built from TRBV7-9 and TRBJ2-3, with a possible D match to TRBD2 (6 bases). The CDR3 consists of 12 residues. The germline gives CDR1 SEHNR, CDR2 FQNEAQ (reference sequence). Trimming took off 6 bases at V and 7 bases at J, with 11 bases between the two ends. The CDR3 here is CASRLRGNTQYF. CDR3 bases read: TGTGCCAGCAGACTTCGGGGGAATACG.

Concerning this clone itself: The CDR3 end lies 3 residues beyond the end of the read and is filled in from the germline J gene. The chain recombines TRBV5-1 with TRBJ1-4; no clear D. Germline-derived CDR1 and CDR2 are SGHRS and YFSETQ. CDR3 length: 15 amino acids. The V and J ends lost 0 bases and 0 bases respectively, with 6 bases between them. The sequenced part of the CDR3 DNA is TGCGCCAGCAGCTTGGGGTCTACAACTAATGAAAAA. Its translation is CASSLGSTTNEK. The entire CDR3 protein is CASSLGSTTNEKLFF.

With regard to this clone: Read data end 3 residues before the CDR3 end; the end is taken from the germline J gene. The chain carries TRBV19 and TRBJ2-3, with TRBD2 matching 8 bases. Germline V gives CDR1 LNHDA, CDR2 SQIVND (reference sequence). Trimming at V came to 6 bases and at J to 4 bases, leaving 9 bases not matched to a gene. The CDR3 extends over 15 amino acids. The CDR3 bases that were read are TGTGCCAGTAGCCCCGGGGGGGGGCGTGCAGATACG. Its protein product is CASSPGGGRADT. The complete CDR3 protein is CASSPGGGRADTQYF.

Turning to this clone: With the read ending 3 residues before the CDR3 end, the germline J gene is used to fill in that end. The rearrangement links TRBV19 to TRBJ2-3, with a weak D call TRBD2 (6 bases). The CDR3 runs to 16 residues. Germline V CDR1 and CDR2: LNHDA, SQIVND (reference sequence). The CDR3 loop reads CASSPSGGISNQPQYF. The DNA read from the CDR3 is TGTGCCAGTAGTCCCTCCGGGGGAATTAGCAATCAGCCG.

Worth noting for this clone: The read terminates 3 residues before the CDR3 end, so the remaining end is supplied by the germline J gene. This sequence joins TRBV19 and TRBJ2-4; 10 bases map to TRBD1. Germline V CDR1 and CDR2: LNHDA, SQIVND (reference sequence). The CDR3 runs 15 residues. The CDR3 bases that were read are TGTGCCAGTAGTATAGTCGGACAGGGGGTCTATGGT. This encodes CASSIVGQGVYG. The entire CDR3 protein reads CASSIVGQGVYGQYF.

For this clone: The read terminates 3 residues ahead of where the CDR3 ends, so the germline J gene completes it. The chain recombines TRBV11-3 with TRBJ2-2; D is ambiguous. The CDR3 is 15 residues long. The germline CDR1 and CDR2 sequences are SGHNT and YENEEA. Trimming took off 2 bases at V and 4 bases at J, with 11 bases between the two ends. The CDR3 protein is CASSLSGLFTGELFF. The CDR3 bases that were read are TGTGCCAGCAGCTTATCTGGGCTTTTCACCGGGGAG.